This T cell receptor beta chain was recovered during a study of T cells expressing NK-cell markers. Across the study: In sorted CD3+CD56+NKG2C+, CD3+CD56+NKG2C- and CD3+CD56-NKG2C+ T cells, TCR beta repertoires were obtained. Eight donors were sequenced, of whom seven were HCMV-seropositive, while the remaining one was HCMV-seronegative. Findings of the study overall: In about six donors, dominant CD3+CD56+NKG2C+ clones formed roughly 1.0-8% of CD8+ cells.

The germline gives CDR1 LGHNA, CDR2 YNFKEQ. The CDR3 runs to 15 residues. About this clonotype: Antigen specificity is unknown.

Following a re-call of the 5' RACE reads, TCRdb has one entry per CDR3 protein and lacks DNA. The record lists around 380,000 distinct CDR3 sequences, of which the ten most abundant hold about 10%. The TCR originated in a woman in her forties or fifties in good health. Specimen: blood T cells: a sorted CD56 or NKG2C T cell subset, CD4+ or CD8+ T cells, or bulk PBMC T cells (not recorded which). V usage is TRBV4-2 and J usage is TRBJ2-2; TCRdb selects TRBD1, and the lack of DNA leaves this call unchecked. The chain's CDR3 is CASSQSGGGPGELFF.